This is a list of T cell receptor beta chains from one sample in a study of shared clonotypes between healthy human individuals. Sequenced by immunoSEQ multiplex PCR; TCRdb stores in-frame clones only, minus some. This sample has roughly 770,000 clones; approximately 96% occur once, and the top ten carry over 0.2%. The material sequenced was naive CD8+ T cells sorted from blood. The receptors were sampled from a man aged 30 to 39 in good health. The CDR3 runs from the conserved cysteine through the conserved F or W. Each record gives: J gene, clone size, D gene, V gene, CDR3 DNA, CDR3 protein. The D gene is left open where the match is weak. Not every row has a clone size; where given, it reads once, few, many or a size class.

TRBJ2-3	once	TRBD2	TRBV4-3	TGCGCCAGCAGCCAAGAACTAGCGGGAGCGGCAGATACGCAGTATTTT	CASSQELAGAADTQYF
TRBJ2-7	NA	TRBD2	TRBV5-6	TGTGCCAGCAGCTTGGTTAGCGGGAGTATCTACGAGCAGTACTTC	CASSLVSGSIYEQYF
TRBJ2-1	NA	NA	TRBV5-4	TGTGCCAGCAGCTTCCCGGGAGTGAGCAATGAGCAGTTCTTC	CASSFPGVSNEQFF
TRBJ1-2	NA	NA	TRBV28	TGTGCCAGCAGCTATCGGGGGATCACCTATGGCTACACCTTC	CASSYRGITYGYTF
TRBJ1-5	NA	NA	TRBV15	TGTGCCACCAACGACGGAAATCAGCCCCAGCATTTT	CATNDGNQPQHF
TRBJ1-1	NA	NA	TRBV30	TGTGCCTGGGGGGGAGGCACTGAAGCTTTCTTT	CAWGGGTEAFF
TRBJ2-7	NA	NA	TRBV29-1	TGCAGCGTTGAATTCAGGGTCGGGTTCGAGCAGTACTTC	CSVEFRVGFEQYF
TRBJ2-7	NA	NA	TRBV9	TGTGCCAGCAGCCTAGGTCAGGGATGGTCCTACGAGCAGTACTTC	CASSLGQGWSYEQYF
TRBJ2-5	NA	TRBD2	TRBV29-1	TGCAGCGTTGACGGGGGGTTATTAGGGCAAGAGACCCAGTACTTC	CSVDGGLLGQETQYF
TRBJ1-5	once	TRBD1	TRBV9	TGTGCCAGCAGCGCCTCCCGGGACAGGGACGGTCAGCCCCAGCATTTT	CASSASRDRDGQPQHF
TRBJ1-4	NA	NA	TRBV5-1	TGCGCCAGCAGCTTTCCCGACGGGATTGAAGATGAAAAACTGTTTTTT	CASSFPDGIEDEKLFF
TRBJ2-7	NA	TRBD1	TRBV7-9	TGTGCCAGCAGCCACTTCATGGGGACAGGGTTGTACGAGCAGTACTTC	CASSHFMGTGLYEQYF
TRBJ1-4	NA	TRBD1	TRBV4-3	TGCGCCAGCAGCGATCGGACAGGGATGAGTCATGAGTCTAATGAAAAACTGTTTTTT	CASSDRTGMSHESNEKLFF
TRBJ1-1	NA	NA	TRBV7-9	TGTGCCAGCAGCTCACAAGGGAGCGACGCCACTGAAGCTTTCTTT	CASSSQGSDATEAFF
TRBJ2-1	NA	NA	TRBV7-6	TGTGCCAGCAGCTTACAGGGGCTTCATGAGCAGTTCTTC	CASSLQGLHEQFF
TRBJ2-7	NA	NA	TRBV28	TGTGCCAGTGCAGAGCCTGCCCTCTACGAGCAGTACTTC	CASAEPALYEQYF
TRBJ2-5	NA	NA	TRBV25-1	TGTGCCAGCAGTGAATATCGGACAAACCAAGAGACCCAGTACTTC	CASSEYRTNQETQYF
TRBJ2-3	NA	NA	TRBV4-2	TGTGCCAGCAGCCATCACCGGGACCAAACAACCGATACGCAGTATTTT	CASSHHRDQTTDTQYF
TRBJ2-1	once	TRBD2	TRBV7-9	TGTGCCAGCAGCTTAGGGTTAATGACTAGCGGGAGACCGGGCTATGAGCAGTTCTTC	CASSLGLMTSGRPGYEQFF